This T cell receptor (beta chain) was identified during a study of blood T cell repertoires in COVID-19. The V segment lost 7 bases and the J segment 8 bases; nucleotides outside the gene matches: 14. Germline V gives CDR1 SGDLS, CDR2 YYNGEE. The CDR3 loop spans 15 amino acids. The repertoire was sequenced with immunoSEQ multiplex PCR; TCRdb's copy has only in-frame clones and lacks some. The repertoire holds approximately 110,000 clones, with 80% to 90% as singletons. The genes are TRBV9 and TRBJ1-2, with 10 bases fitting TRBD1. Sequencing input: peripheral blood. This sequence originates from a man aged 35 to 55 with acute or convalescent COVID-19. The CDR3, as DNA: TGTGCCAGCGGGAAGATGGACAGGGGGAAAGGGGGCTACACCTTC. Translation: CASGKMDRGKGGYTF.